The clone carrying this T cell receptor beta chain was counted a few times. Libraries were prepared by immunoSEQ multiplex PCR; TCRdb keeps only in-frame clonotypes and omits some of them. Of about 470,000 clones listed, roughly 77% were seen once; the top ten hold 13%. Trimming at V came to 2 bases and at J to 2 bases, leaving 9 bases not matched to a gene. The CDR3 consists of 17 residues. In germline, CDR1 is SGHRS, CDR2 YFSETQ. The source of the sample is a study of shared clonotypes between healthy human individuals. This TCR came from a woman aged 40 to 49 in good health. Some clones in this sample may be carry-over from other donors' samples. Sequencing input: PBMCs. J is TRBJ2-3 and V is TRBV5-1; 9 bases map to TRBD2. CDR3: CASSFDLAGTHTDTQYF. Written as DNA, the CDR3 is TGCGCCAGCAGCTTCGACCTAGCGGGAACTCACACAGATACGCAGTATTTT.